A single T cell receptor beta chain is shown here with its context. Its specificity is not known. Germline V gives CDR1 LGHDT, CDR2 YNNKEL (reference sequence). The junction had 2 bases not matched to a gene; V was cut back by 0 bases and J by 7 bases. CDR3 length: 13 amino acids. The sample comes from a study of T cell responses to AZD1222 COVID-19 vaccine. Study-level findings and limits: Baseline seropositivity occurred in only six AZD1222 recipients. After the peak T cell response, and only then, were repertoires sampled. Variant regions that are unmutated are reportedly the target of nearly half of spike-specific TCRs. There were mostly white British donors and more females than males, and clonal diversity was possibly underestimated.

The method was immunoSEQ multiplex PCR; TCRdb's version includes in-frame clones alone and lacks a portion of them. The sample lists fewer than 180,000 clones; 75% to 95% were seen once. The input for sequencing was peripheral blood, taken 28 days after the second AZD1222 dose. This chain joins TRBV3-1 (or the pseudogene TRBV3-2) and TRBJ1-2; the match to TRBD1 covers 7 bases. The receptor comes from an adult who received the AZD1222 COVID-19 vaccine. This chain's CDR3 is CASSQDNRGGYTF. CDR3 coding DNA: TGTGCCAGCAGCCAAGATAACAGGGGTGGCTACACCTTC.